This T cell receptor beta chain is from a study of blood T cell repertoires in COVID-19. Study context: In each case, the material was cDNA or gDNA derived from T cells, B-cell-depleted T cells, or PBMCs.

CDR3 length: 15 amino acids. The V and J ends lost 6 bases and 9 bases respectively, with 18 bases between them. Germline V gene data show CDR1 as KGHSH and CDR2 as LQKENI. This clone was detected many times. TCRdb's copy holds only in-frame clones and misses some; the assay was immunoSEQ multiplex PCR. The sample yields around 42,000 clones, about 86% seen once. The rearrangement links TRBV18 to TRBJ1-6; maybe TRBD1 (6 bases). This TCR was sampled from a man between 65 and 85 years old with acute or convalescent COVID-19. Sequencing was done on a sample of peripheral blood. Here the CDR3 reads CASSQQGSLGSPLHF. The DNA of the CDR3 is TGTGCCAGCTCTCAACAGGGTTCTTTGGGTTCACCCCTCCACTTT.